These 10 T cell receptor beta chains share one sample of origin, sequenced in a study of blood T cell repertoires in COVID-19. Libraries were prepared by immunoSEQ multiplex PCR; TCRdb keeps only in-frame clonotypes and omits some of them. The sample lists tens of thousands of clones, about 83% occurring once. Sequenced material: peripheral blood. The receptors come from a woman older than 75 with active or convalescent COVID-19.

V and J are TRBV5-5 and TRBJ1-5, with D unclear. Germline lookup yields CDR1 SGHKS and CDR2 YYEKEE (reference sequence). V lost 0 bases and J lost 2, with 9 bases in between. This CDR3 is built from 15 residues. The CDR3 bases are TGTGCCAGCAGCTTGGAATGGAGGGGCAATCAGCCCCAGCATTTT. It is translated as CASSLEWRGNQPQHF. Using reference TRBV5-5 and TRBJ1-5 for the parts outside the CDR3, the full variable domain is DAGVTQSPTHLIKTRGQQVTLRCSPISGHKSVSWYQQVLGQGPQFIFQYYEKEERGRGNFPDRFSARQFPNYSSELNVNALLLGDSALYLCASSLEWRGNQPQHFGDGTRLSIL.

The rearrangement links TRBV7-6 to TRBJ2-2, with TRBD2 matching over 9 bases. J was trimmed by 8 bases and V by 0 bases; bases with no gene match: 13. Looked up from germline, CDR1 is SGHVS and CDR2 is FNYEAQ. The CDR3 covers 18 residues. CDR3: CASSLAFRRGRASGELFF. CDR3 in DNA: TGTGCCAGCAGCTTAGCTTTCCGTCGCGGGAGGGCCTCGGGGGAGCTGTTTTTT.

The V and J genes are TRBV12-1 and TRBJ2-3; the table's D call TRBD2 went unverified against the DNA. TRBV12-1 is a pseudogene. The CDR3 runs 18 residues. The CDR3 sequence: CASSLGLAGGPGFDTQYF. DNA of the CDR3: TGTGCCAGCAGCTTGGGACTAGCGGGAGGCCCTGGATTCGATACGCAGTATTTT.

The DNA of the CDR3 is TGTGCCTGGAGTGCCCCCCGTTTTAATTCACCCCTCCACTTT. This codes for CAWSAPRFNSPLHF. J is TRBJ1-6 and V is TRBV30; D unresolved. The CDR3 has 14 amino acids. Germline-derived CDR1 and CDR2 are GTSNPN and SVGIG (reference sequence). With 1 base removed from V and 6 bases from J, the gap between germline ends came to 10 bases. Drawing the rest from reference TRBV30 and TRBJ1-6, the complete variable domain is SQTIHQWPATLVQPVGSPLSLECTVEGTSNPNLYWYRQAAGRGLQLLFYSVGIGQISSEVPQNLSASRPQDRQFILSSKKLLLSDSGFYLCAWSAPRFNSPLHFGNGTRLTVT.

This clone appeared once. The chain has TRBV6-5 and TRBJ1-2; D might be TRBD1 (5 bases). There are 13 residues in the CDR3. V lost 6 bases and J lost 7, with 15 bases in between. Looked up from germline, CDR1 is MNHEY and CDR2 is SVGAGI. In DNA form, the CDR3 reads TGTGCCAGCAGAAAATCGGGGGGTCTTGGCTACACCTTC. Translation: CASRKSGGLGYTF.

This sequence joins TRBV6-6 and TRBJ1-5; unclear D gene. The V gene lost 6 bases and the J gene lost 4 bases, with 10 bases spanning the gap. This CDR3 region has 13 residues. Germline V lookup: CDR1 MNHNY, CDR2 SVGAGI (reference sequence). Here the CDR3 reads CASSDIGNQPQHF. CDR3 nucleotide sequence: TGTGCCAGCAGCGACATAGGAAATCAGCCCCAGCATTTT.

The gene calls are TRBV12-3 or TRBV12-4 and TRBJ2-7; D might be TRBD2 (5 bases). The CDR3 is 11 residues long. V lost 3 bases and J 6 bases, leaving 6 bases between the germline ends. This CDR3 is CASSFRGEQYF. CDR3 bases: TGTGCCAGCAGTTTCCGGGGCGAGCAGTACTTC.

This rearrangement joins TRBV2 to TRBJ2-1; 10 bases fit TRBD1. The CDR3 spans 13 residues. The V and J ends lost 9 bases and 9 bases, in that order; junction bases with no gene match: 8. CDR1 is SNHLY and CDR2 is FYNNEI in the germline V gene. CDR3 nucleotides: TGTGCCAGGGGGGGGACAGGGGAAGGTGAGCAGTTCTTC. This gives the protein CARGGTGEGEQFF. The variable domain in full, completed from reference TRBV2 and TRBJ2-1, reads EPEVTQTPSHQVTQMGQEVILRCVPISNHLYFYWYRQILGQKVEFLVSFYNNEISEKSEIFDDQFSVERPDGSNFTLKIRSTKLEDSAMYFCARGGTGEGEQFFGPGTRLTVL.

CDR3 nucleotide sequence: TGTGCCAGCAGCCGATTGGAACAGGGAAACTATGGCTACACCTTC. Its protein product is CASSRLEQGNYGYTF. The rearrangement uses TRBV7-8 and TRBJ1-2, with D perhaps matching TRBD1 (6 bases). This CDR3 region has 15 residues. CDR1 and CDR2 from the germline V gene are SGHVS and FQNEAQ. Deletions cut 5 bases from V and 2 bases from J, with 15 bases between.

The chain joins TRBV28 to TRBJ2-3; weak D call: TRBD2 (6 bases). V dropped 2 bases and J dropped 6 bases, with 18 bases sitting between them. The CDR3 has 16 amino acids. CDR1 and CDR2 from the germline V gene are MDHEN and SYDVKM. As DNA, the CDR3 is TGTGCCAGCAGTTTAGACCCAGCGGGTCTGGCGGATACGCAGTATTTT. Translated: CASSLDPAGLADTQYF. The full variable domain, with the rest looked up from reference TRBV28 and TRBJ2-3, is DVKVTQSSRYLVKRTGEKVFLECVQDMDHENMFWYRQDPGLGLRLIYFSYDVKMKEKGDIPEGYSVSREKKERFSLILESASTNQTSMYLCASSLDPAGLADTQYFGPGTRLTVL.